The T cell receptor (beta chain) under discussion was sequenced for a study of T cells in Graves' hyperthyroidism and ophthalmopathy. This clonotype showed up many times. No antigen is known for it. The hyperthyroidism was newly diagnosed and had lasted under 2 months; the patients were aged 18 to 65. It was 10 ml of fresh peripheral blood that supplied the PBMCs. Whole-study findings and limits: A 13 V-J model separated ophthalmopathy from stable hyperthyroidism.

There were TCR beta CDR3 regions amplified from RNA transcripts. Researchers ran a first-round RT-PCR on the TCR CDR3 using the HTBI primer set. Using its own MiXCR run on the multiplex PCR reads, TCRdb lists one record per CDR3 protein. Of about 560,000 distinct CDR3 sequences listed, approximately 15% are singletons. This CDR3 region has 14 residues. Trimming stripped 4 bases from V and 6 bases from J, with 13 bases between. Germline-derived CDR1 and CDR2 are MDHEN and SYDVKM. This sequence joins TRBV28 and TRBJ2-1; D is undetermined. The sequenced sample was blood. The TCR comes from a woman in her late teens or twenties with Graves' hyperthyroidism. This CDR3 reads CASSSYDIGNEQFF. The CDR3 nucleotides are TGTGCCAGCAGTTCCTATGACATAGGCAATGAGCAGTTCTTC.